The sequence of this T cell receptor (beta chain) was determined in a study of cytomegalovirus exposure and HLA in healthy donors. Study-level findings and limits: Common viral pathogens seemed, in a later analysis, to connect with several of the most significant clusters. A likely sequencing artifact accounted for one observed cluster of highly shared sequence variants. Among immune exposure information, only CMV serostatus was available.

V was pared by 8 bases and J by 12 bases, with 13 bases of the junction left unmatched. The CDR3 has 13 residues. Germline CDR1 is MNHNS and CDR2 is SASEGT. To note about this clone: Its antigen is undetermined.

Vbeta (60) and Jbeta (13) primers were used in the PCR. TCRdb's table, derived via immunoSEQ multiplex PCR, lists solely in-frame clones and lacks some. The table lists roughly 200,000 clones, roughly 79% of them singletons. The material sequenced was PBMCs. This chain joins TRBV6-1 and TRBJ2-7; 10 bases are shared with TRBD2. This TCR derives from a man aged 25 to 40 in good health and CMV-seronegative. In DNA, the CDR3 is TGTGCCAGCGAAAGGGGTAGCGGGAGGTCTTGGTACTTC. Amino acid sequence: CASERGSGRSWYF.